This T cell receptor beta chain was sequenced in a study of T cells in Graves' hyperthyroidism and ophthalmopathy. Overall study findings and caveats: Ophthalmopathy was distinguished from stable hyperthyroidism by 13 V-J signatures. Appearing also in blood were most of the thyroid clonotypes expanded above 0.001.

The germline V gene encodes CDR1 SGHAT and CDR2 FQNNGV. V was trimmed by 1 base and J by 11 bases, leaving 15 bases between them. This CDR3 is 14 amino acids long. Amplification of TCR beta CDR3 regions was performed using RNA transcripts as template. In the first-round RT-PCR of the TCR CDR3, the HTBI primer set was used. TCRdb re-derived calls from the multiplex PCR reads in MiXCR, one entry per CDR3 protein. The sample records approximately 510,000 distinct CDR3 sequences, less than 25% being singletons. A remark on this clonotype: Its matching antigen is unknown.

V usage is TRBV11-2 and J usage is TRBJ1-5; D is possibly TRBD1 (5 bases). This clonotype was obtained from a man between 18 and 29 years old with Graves' hyperthyroidism. Sample: blood. CDR3 protein: CASSLGASGGSQHF. The DNA of the CDR3 is TGTGCCAGCAGCTTAGGGGCCAGCGGGGGGTCCCAGCATTTT.